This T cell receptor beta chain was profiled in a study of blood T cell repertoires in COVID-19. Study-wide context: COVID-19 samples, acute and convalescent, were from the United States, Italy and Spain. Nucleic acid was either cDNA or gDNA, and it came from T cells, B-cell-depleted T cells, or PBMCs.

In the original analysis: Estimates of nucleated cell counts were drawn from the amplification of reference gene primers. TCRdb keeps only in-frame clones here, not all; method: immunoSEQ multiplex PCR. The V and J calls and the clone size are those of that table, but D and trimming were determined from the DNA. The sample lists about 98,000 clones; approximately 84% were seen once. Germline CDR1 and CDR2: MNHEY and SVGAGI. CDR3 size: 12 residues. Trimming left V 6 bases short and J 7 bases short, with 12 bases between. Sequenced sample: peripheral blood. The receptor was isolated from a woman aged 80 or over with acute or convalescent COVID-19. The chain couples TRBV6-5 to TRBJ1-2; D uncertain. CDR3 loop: CASSPNRRGYTF. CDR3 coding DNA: TGTGCCAGCAGCCCCAACAGACGTGGCTACACCTTC.